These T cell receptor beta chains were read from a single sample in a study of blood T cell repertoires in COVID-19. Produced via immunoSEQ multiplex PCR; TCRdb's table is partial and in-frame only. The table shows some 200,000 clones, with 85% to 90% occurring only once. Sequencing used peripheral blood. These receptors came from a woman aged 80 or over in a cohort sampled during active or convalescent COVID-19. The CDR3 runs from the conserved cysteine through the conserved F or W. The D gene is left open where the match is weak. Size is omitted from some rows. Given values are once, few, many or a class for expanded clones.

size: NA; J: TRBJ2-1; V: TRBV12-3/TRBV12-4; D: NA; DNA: TGTGCCAGCAGATTTACTAGTTTCAATGAGCAGTTCTTC; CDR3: CASRFTSFNEQFF
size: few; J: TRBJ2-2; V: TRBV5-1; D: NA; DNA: TGCGCCAGCAGCCCTTTGGCGGGGAGCACCACCGGGGAGCTGTTTTTT; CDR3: CASSPLAGSTTGELFF
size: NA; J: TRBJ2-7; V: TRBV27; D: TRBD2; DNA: TGTGCCAGCAGCCTTGGACTAGCGGGGGGGTTCCCCTACGAGCAGTACTTC; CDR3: CASSLGLAGGFPYEQYF
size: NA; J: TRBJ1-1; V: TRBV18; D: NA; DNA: TGTGCCAGCTCACCGGACATCACTGAAGCTTTCTTT; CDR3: CASSPDITEAFF
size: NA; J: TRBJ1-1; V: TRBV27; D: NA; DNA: TGTGCCAGCAGCCTAGGGACATCGAACACTGAAGCTTTCTTT; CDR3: CASSLGTSNTEAFF
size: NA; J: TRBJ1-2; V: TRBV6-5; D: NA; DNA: TGTGCCAGCAAGGCCCGGGGAGCTCCCTATGGCTACACCTTC; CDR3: CASKARGAPYGYTF
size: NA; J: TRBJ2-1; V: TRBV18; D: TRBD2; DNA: TGTGCCAGCTCACCTTATGCTAGCGGGGACAATGAGCAGTTCTTC; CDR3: CASSPYASGDNEQFF
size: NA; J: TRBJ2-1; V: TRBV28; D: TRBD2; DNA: TGTGCCAGCAGTTTAGTAGCGGGGACTTACAATGAGCAGTTCTTC; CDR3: CASSLVAGTYNEQFF
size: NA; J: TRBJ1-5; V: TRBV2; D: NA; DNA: TGTGCCAGCAGTGAGGGGGCAGGGCAGCCCCAGCATTTT; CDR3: CASSEGAGQPQHF
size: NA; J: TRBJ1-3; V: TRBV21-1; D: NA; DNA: TGTGCCAGCAGCAATAAATTATCTGGGCAGGGATTTTTGAGCGGAAACACCATATATTTT; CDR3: CASSNKLSGQGFLSGNTIYF
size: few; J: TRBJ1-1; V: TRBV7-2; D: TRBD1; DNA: TGTGCCAGCAGCTTAGAGCAGGGGGATGCTTTCTTT; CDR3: CASSLEQGDAFF
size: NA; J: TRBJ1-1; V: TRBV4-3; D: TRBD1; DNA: TGCGCCAGCAGCCTGGGGACAGGAGTTTTGAACACTGAAGCTTTCTTT; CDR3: CASSLGTGVLNTEAFF
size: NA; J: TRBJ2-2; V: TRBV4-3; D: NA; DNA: TGCGCCAGCAGCAGGGGAACCGGGGAGCTGTTTTTT; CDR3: CASSRGTGELFF
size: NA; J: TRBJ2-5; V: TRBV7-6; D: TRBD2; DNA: TGTGCCAGCAGCTTCTTAGCGGGGGGTTACCAAGAGACCCAGTACTTC; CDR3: CASSFLAGGYQETQYF
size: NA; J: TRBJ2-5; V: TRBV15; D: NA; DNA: TGTGCCACCAGCCAACAGGCGGCGCAGACCCAGTACTTC; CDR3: CATSQQAAQTQYF
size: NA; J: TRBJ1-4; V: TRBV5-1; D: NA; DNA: TGCGCCAGCAGCCCAGACTCATTAAGGAGGGAAAAACTGTTTTTT; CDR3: CASSPDSLRREKLFF
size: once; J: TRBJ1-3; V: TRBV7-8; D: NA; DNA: TGTGCCAGCAGACTAGCTGAGGCGCGTGGAAACACCATATATTTT; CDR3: CASRLAEARGNTIYF
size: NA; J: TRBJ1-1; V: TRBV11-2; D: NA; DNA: TGTGCCAGCAGCTCAAGGCGGGGGAGCACTGAAGCTTTCTTT; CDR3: CASSSRRGSTEAFF
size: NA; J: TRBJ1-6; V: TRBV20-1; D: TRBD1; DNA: TGCAGTGCTGGGACAGAGTCACCCCTCCACTTT; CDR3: CSAGTESPLHF
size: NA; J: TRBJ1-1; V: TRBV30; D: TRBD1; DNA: TGTGCCTGGAAACCGGGACAGACTTACACTGAAGCTTTCTTT; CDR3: CAWKPGQTYTEAFF
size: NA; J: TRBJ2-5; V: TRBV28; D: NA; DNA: TGTGCCAGCGGGGGGGCCGAGACCCAGTACTTC; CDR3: CASGGAETQYF
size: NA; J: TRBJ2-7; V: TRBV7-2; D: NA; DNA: TGTGCCAGCAGCTTAGAGACAGGTAGGACCTACGAGCAGTACTTC; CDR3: CASSLETGRTYEQYF
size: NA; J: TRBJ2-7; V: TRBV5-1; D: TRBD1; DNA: TGCGCCAGCAGCTTGGCCGGGACAGTCACCTACGAGCAGTACTTC; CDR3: CASSLAGTVTYEQYF
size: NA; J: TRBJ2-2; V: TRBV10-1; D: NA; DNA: TGCGCCAGCAGGGTCGACAGGTTGGCCGGGGAGCTGTTTTTT; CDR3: CASRVDRLAGELFF
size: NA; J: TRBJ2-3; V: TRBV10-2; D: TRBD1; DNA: TGCGCCAGCAGTGAGTCTGGGACAGGCCAGGGTACGCAGTATTTT; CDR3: CASSESGTGQGTQYF
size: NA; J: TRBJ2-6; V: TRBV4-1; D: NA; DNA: TGCGCCAGCAGCCAAGAGGCTGGCTCTGGGGCCAACGTCCTGACTTTC; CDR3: CASSQEAGSGANVLTF
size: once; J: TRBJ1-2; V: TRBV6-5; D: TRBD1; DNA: TGTGCCCTCTATCCTCCACCAGGGGGCGCCGGCTACACCTTC; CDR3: CALYPPPGGAGYTF
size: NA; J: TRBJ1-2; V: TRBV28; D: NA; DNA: TGTGCCAGCAGTTTCCTTGAGGATGGCTACACCTTC; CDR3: CASSFLEDGYTF
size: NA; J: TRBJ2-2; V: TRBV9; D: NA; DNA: TGTGCCAGCAGCGTAGGGGCGGGTTTAGGCACCGGGGAGCTGTTTTTT; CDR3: CASSVGAGLGTGELFF
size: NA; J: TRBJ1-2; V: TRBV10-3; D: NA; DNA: TGTGCCATCAGTGAGACAGTTAACTATGGCTACACCTTC; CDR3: CAISETVNYGYTF
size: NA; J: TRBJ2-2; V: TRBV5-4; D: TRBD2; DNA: TGTGCCAGCAGCTTGGCTAGCGGAAAGACCGGGGAGCTGTTTTTT; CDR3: CASSLASGKTGELFF
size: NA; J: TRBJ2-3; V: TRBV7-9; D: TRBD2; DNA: TGTGCCAGCAGCTTAGCGGTTTCCCTAGCGGGAGGGCCTGGTCGTACGCAGTATTTT; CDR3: CASSLAVSLAGGPGRTQYF
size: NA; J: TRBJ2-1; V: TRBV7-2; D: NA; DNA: TGTGCCAGCATGGTCCGCGCCTCCTACAATGAGCAGTTCTTC; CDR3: CASMVRASYNEQFF
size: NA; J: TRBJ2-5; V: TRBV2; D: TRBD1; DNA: TGTGCCAGCAGTGATCAGGGGGCGAGGACCGTGGAGACCCAGTACTTC; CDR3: CASSDQGARTVETQYF
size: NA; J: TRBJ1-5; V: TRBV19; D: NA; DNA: TGTGCCAGTAGTATAGGGGTGTCAGGTCAGCCCCAGCATTTT; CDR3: CASSIGVSGQPQHF